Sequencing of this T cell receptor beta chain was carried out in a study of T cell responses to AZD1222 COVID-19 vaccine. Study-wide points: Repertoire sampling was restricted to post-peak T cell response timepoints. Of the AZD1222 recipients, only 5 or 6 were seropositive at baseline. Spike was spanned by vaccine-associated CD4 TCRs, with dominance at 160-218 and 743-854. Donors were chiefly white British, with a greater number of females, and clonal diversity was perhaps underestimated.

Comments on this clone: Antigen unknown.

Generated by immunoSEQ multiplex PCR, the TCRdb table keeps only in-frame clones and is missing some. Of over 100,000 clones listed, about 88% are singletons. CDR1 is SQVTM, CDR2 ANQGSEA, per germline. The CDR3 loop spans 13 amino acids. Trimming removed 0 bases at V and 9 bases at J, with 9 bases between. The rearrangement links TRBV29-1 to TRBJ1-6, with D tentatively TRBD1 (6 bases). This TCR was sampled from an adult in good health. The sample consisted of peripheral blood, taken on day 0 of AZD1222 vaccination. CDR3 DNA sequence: TGCAGCGTTGAAGAGACACAGGGTTCACCCCTCCACTTT. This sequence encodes CSVEETQGSPLHF.